This T cell receptor (beta chain) was identified in a study of monozygotic twins with inflammatory bowel disease. Study results and caveats: In patient repertoires, differing immunosuppressive treatments may have added some variability.

Each UMI harboured a 6-nucleotide sample barcode and was appended via template switching. TCRdb re-called the 5' RACE reads and shows each CDR3 protein once, DNA omitted. The sample totals roughly 150,000 distinct CDR3 sequences. About this clonotype: As yet, its antigen is unknown.

From germline, CDR1 is LGHDT and CDR2 YNNKEL (reference sequence). The CDR3 contains 15 residues. The receptor's source is a human donor with ulcerative colitis or Crohn's disease, or a healthy co-twin of an affected twin (not recorded which). Source material: blood. This chain uses TRBV3-1 with TRBJ2-1; the D gene TCRdb calls, TRBD2, cannot be checked with no DNA. The CDR3 sequence is CASSAPGLAPRFQFF.